At least ten counts were recorded for the clone carrying this T cell receptor (beta chain). Its target is not known. This sample is drawn from a study of CD8 T cells in ankylosing spondylitis. Per the germline V gene, CDR1 is DFQATT and CDR2 is SNEGSKA (reference sequence). The CDR3 is 15 residues long. Trimming removed 5 bases from V and 6 bases from J; junction bases left unmatched: 12. One entry per CDR3 protein results from TCRdb running MiXCR on the 5' RACE reads. This table has some 120,000 distinct CDR3 sequences, roughly 15% appearing once. The study's findings and limits: Blood from ankylosing spondylitis patients appeared to carry a characteristic roughly 8-variant TCR beta motif. Relatively rare in peripheral blood, disease-linked clones were also CD8+. Reportedly, significant enrichment of disease-linked clones occurred in matched ankylosing spondylitis synovial fluid.

The rearrangement joins TRBV20-1 to TRBJ2-7; 11 bases agree with TRBD1. This TCR came from a female donor with ankylosing spondylitis or in good health (not recorded which). Sequencing was performed on blood, either unsorted or a sorted T cell fraction (not recorded which). The CDR3 region has the DNA TGCAGTGCTTCTGGACAGGGGGCTTTTTCCGGCGAGCAGTACTTC. Translating it yields CSASGQGAFSGEQYF.